Described below is a single T cell receptor (beta chain) sequence and its context. Its antigen has not been determined. Per-base quality was not reported, and no clone a single base away is much larger than it. These data belong to a study of blood T cell repertoires in COVID-19 (dated by TCRdb to about 2020). Context from the whole study: Samples covering the acute and convalescent phases of COVID-19 were provided by collaborators in the United States, Italy and Spain. The samples were drawn from two sources: the first 160 participants of the ongoing ImmuneRACE study, and 950 to 1,500 subjects contributed by 6 global collaborators. The material from the prospective study consisted of cDNA or gDNA derived from T cells, B-cell-depleted T cells, or PBMCs. Subjects who had been exposed to COVID-19, were actively infected with it, or had recovered from it provided the deeply sampled blood TCRbeta repertoires that made up the dataset. Where available, HLA class I and class II types were obtained from metadata supplied by the sample provider rather than from assay-based typing. The sample metadata nearly always contained a de-identified subject ID, COVID-19 status, age in years and sex. A freely available public database, intended as a resource for researchers studying the immune response to SARS-CoV-2, is where the repertoires were released. Overall results and qualifications from the work: The quantity of clinical and demographic metadata differed by source and by participant and was supplied without curation.

Trimming removed 4 bases from V and 6 bases from J; the gene matches leave 10 bases unexplained. The CDR3 measures 16 amino acids from cysteine to phenylalanine. The CDR3 DNA has 48 bases and is translated from base 1. The germline V gene sets CDR1 to SGDLS and CDR2 to YYNGEE. Whole blood was collected in K2EDTA tubes by collaborating institutions according to the institutions' own protocols. For TCRbeta analysis, collaborators shipped samples as frozen whole blood, isolated PBMCs, or DNA extracted from either of those sample types. The immunoSEQ Assay, a bias-controlled multiplex PCR, was used to amplify TCRbeta CDR3 regions from genomic DNA. The original methods were these. Nucleated cell counts per sample were estimated from amplification of reference gene primers within the assay. To quantify the absolute abundance of each unique TCRbeta CDR3 rearrangement, sequence reads were collapsed and filtered. For each sample, productive Simpson clonality was calculated as the square root of Simpson's diversity index across productive rearrangements. This immuneACCESS table, as held by TCRdb, lists in-frame sequences with V and J called but not all clones. Of the missing ones, under half trace to an unresolved V gene in checked studies; the others have no known cause. That table supplies the V and J calls and clone size; D and trimming were determined from the DNA. Within this sample are approximately 200,000 clones, with 65% to 80% of them counted one time only. The ten largest make up 12% of the sample.

The clonotype was recovered from a woman in her forties or fifties with acute or convalescent COVID-19. The sample comprised peripheral blood. Rearrangement joined TRBV9 to TRBJ2-2; 9 nucleotides in the junction match TRBD2. The DNA reads as follows: TGTGCCAGCAGCCTTAGCGGGGGCCCAGATTCCGGGGAGCTGTTTTTT. Its protein is CASSLSGGPDSGELFF.